The 5 T cell receptor beta chains given below trace back to one sample, sequenced in a study of blood T cell repertoires in COVID-19. Data came from immunoSEQ multiplex PCR; TCRdb stores just in-frame clones and leaves some out. The data contain 150,000 to 200,000 clones, around 84% of them singletons. The sequencing sample was made of peripheral blood. The origin of the receptors is a woman aged 70-85 years with COVID-19, enrolled during active disease.

This clone occurred a few times. The chain links TRBV4-1 to TRBJ2-2; no clear D gene. The CDR3 is made up of 12 amino acids. Trimming left V 0 bases short and J 7 bases short, with 3 bases between. Germline CDR1 is MGHRA and CDR2 is YSYEKL. Here the CDR3 DNA reads TGCGCCAGCAGCCAAGATCGCGGGGAGCTGTTTTTT. Its protein product is CASSQDRGELFF.

The V call is TRBV27, the J call TRBJ1-2, with D possibly TRBD1 on 6 matching bases. CDR3 length equals 16 residues. Trimming took off 5 bases at V and 0 bases at J, with 16 bases between the two ends. Germline V lookup: CDR1 MNHEY, CDR2 SMNVEV (reference sequence). This CDR3 reads CASSGDRFPANYGYTF. CDR3 bases: TGTGCCAGCAGTGGTGACAGGTTCCCCGCTAACTATGGCTACACCTTC.

V and J are TRBV7-2 and TRBJ2-7, with TRBD2 matching 11 bases. The junction had 5 bases not matched to a gene; V was cut back by 1 base and J by 3 bases. The CDR3 loop spans 16 amino acids. Germline CDR1 is SGHTA and CDR2 is FQGNSA. The CDR3: CASSLVVTSGSYEQYF. CDR3 nucleotides: TGTGCCAGCAGCTTAGTAGTTACTAGCGGGAGCTACGAGCAGTACTTC.

This chain uses TRBV18 with TRBJ1-6; TRBD1 aligns across 7 bases. The J segment lost 10 bases and the V segment lost 2 bases, leaving 5 bases of the junction unmatched. CDR1 and CDR2 from the germline V gene are KGHSH and LQKENI. The CDR3 is 14 amino acids. The CDR3 sequence is CASSPNRGGSPLHF. CDR3 in DNA: TGTGCCAGCTCACCAAACAGGGGTGGATCACCCCTCCACTTT.

This sequence joins TRBV5-5 and TRBJ2-3, with D possibly matching TRBD2 (6 bases). The CDR3 covers 16 residues. Germline loops: CDR1 SGHKS, CDR2 YYEKEE (reference sequence). V was clipped by 4 bases and J by 8 bases, with 23 bases between them. For the CDR3, the DNA is TGTGCCAGCAGCAGAGGCGACGGGCGGGATGGGGTTACGCAGTATTTT. It is translated as CASSRGDGRDGVTQYF.